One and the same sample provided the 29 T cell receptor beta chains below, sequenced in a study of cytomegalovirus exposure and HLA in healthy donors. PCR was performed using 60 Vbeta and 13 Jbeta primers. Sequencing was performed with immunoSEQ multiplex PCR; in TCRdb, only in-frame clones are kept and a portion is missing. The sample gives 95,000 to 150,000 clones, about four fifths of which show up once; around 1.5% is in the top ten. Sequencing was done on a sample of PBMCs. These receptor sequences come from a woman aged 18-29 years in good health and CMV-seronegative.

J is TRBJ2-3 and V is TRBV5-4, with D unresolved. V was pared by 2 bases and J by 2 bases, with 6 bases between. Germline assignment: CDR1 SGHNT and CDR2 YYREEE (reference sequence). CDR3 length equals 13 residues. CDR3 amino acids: CASSFKHTDTQYF. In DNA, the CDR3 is TGTGCCAGCAGCTTTAAACACACAGATACGCAGTATTTT.

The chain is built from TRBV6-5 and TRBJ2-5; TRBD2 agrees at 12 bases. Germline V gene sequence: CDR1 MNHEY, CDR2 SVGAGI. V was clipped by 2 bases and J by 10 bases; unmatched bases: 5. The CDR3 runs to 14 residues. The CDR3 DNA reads TGTGCCAGCAGTTACCGGACTAGCGGGGACTTCCAGTACTTC. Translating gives CASSYRTSGDFQYF.

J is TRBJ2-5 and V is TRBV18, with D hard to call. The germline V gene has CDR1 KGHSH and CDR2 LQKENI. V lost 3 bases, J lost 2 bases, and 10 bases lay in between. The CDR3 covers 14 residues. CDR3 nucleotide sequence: TGTGCCAGCTCACCTCAGACTCTTCAAGAGACCCAGTACTTC. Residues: CASSPQTLQETQYF.

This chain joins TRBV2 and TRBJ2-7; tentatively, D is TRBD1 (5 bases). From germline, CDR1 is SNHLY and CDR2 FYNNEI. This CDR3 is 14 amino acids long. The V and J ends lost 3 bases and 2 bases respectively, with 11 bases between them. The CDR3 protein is CASSDQGRTYEQYF. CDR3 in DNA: TGTGCCAGCAGTGACCAGGGCCGGACCTACGAGCAGTACTTC.

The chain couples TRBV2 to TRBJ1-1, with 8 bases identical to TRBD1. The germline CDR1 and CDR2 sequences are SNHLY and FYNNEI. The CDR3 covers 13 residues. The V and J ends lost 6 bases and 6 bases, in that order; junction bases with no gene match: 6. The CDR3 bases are TGTGCCAGCAGAATGACAGGGGTGGCTGAAGCTTTCTTT. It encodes CASRMTGVAEAFF.

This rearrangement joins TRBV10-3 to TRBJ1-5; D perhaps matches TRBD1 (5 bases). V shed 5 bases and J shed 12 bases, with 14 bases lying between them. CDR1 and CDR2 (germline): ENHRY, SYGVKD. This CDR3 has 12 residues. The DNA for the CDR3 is TGTGCCATCAGTCTCGACAGTAGGAACCAGCATTTT. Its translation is CAISLDSRNQHF.

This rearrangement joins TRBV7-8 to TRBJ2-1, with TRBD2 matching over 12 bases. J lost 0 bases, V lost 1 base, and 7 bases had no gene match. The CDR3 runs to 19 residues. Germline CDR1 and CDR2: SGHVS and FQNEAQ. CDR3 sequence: CASSLGASGRARSYNEQFF. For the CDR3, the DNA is TGTGCCAGCAGCTTAGGAGCTAGCGGGAGGGCCCGCTCCTACAATGAGCAGTTCTTC.

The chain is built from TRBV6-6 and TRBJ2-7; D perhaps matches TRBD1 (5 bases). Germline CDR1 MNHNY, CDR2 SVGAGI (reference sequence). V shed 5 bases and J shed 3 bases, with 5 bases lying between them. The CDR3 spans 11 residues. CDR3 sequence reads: CASSTGYEQYF. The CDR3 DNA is TGTGCCAGCAGTACAGGCTACGAGCAGTACTTC.

CDR3: CASSQEWRGDYEQYF. CDR3 nucleotides: TGCGCCAGCAGCCAAGAGTGGAGGGGAGACTACGAGCAGTACTTC. The chain links TRBV4-3 to TRBJ2-7, with a tentative D call TRBD2 (6 bases). The ends were cut back, 0 bases at V and 3 bases at J, with 12 bases in the middle. This CDR3 comprises 15 residues. Germline CDR1 LGHNA, CDR2 YSLEER.

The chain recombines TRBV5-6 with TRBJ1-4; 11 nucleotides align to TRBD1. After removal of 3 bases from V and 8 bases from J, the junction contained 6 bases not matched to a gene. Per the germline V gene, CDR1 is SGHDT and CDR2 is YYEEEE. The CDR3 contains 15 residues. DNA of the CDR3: TGTGCCAGCAGCTCTGGACAGGGGGCCGGAGAAAAACTGTTTTTT. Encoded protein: CASSSGQGAGEKLFF.

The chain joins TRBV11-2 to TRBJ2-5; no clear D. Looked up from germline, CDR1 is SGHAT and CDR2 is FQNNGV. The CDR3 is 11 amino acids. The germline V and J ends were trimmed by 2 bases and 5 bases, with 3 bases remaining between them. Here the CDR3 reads CASSLLETQYF. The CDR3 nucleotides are TGTGCCAGCAGCTTACTTGAGACCCAGTACTTC.

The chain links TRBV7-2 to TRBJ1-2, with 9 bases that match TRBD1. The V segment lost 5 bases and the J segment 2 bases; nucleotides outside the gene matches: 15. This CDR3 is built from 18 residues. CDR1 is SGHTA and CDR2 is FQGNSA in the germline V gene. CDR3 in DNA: TGTGCCAGCAGCGCAGCTCCAATGTACAGGGGGCGGAACTATGGCTACACCTTC. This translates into CASSAAPMYRGRNYGYTF.

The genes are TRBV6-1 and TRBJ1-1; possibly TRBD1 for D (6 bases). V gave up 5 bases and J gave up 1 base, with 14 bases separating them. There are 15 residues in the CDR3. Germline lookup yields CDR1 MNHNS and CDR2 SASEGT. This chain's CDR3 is CASSRGTTGNTEAFF. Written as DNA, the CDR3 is TGTGCCAGCAGTAGGGGAACGACAGGGAACACTGAAGCTTTCTTT.

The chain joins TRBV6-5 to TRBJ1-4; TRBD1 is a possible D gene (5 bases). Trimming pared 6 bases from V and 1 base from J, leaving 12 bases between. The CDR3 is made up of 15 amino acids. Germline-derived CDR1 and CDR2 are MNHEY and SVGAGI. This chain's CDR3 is CASRTQGLTNEKLFF. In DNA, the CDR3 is TGTGCCAGCAGAACGCAGGGTTTAACTAATGAAAAACTGTTTTTT.

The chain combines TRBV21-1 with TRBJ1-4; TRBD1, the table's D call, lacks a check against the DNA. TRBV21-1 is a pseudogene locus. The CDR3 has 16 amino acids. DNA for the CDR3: TGTGCCAGCAGCAACTCCGGGACAACGAAGGGAGAAAAACTGTTTTTT. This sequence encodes CASSNSGTTKGEKLFF.

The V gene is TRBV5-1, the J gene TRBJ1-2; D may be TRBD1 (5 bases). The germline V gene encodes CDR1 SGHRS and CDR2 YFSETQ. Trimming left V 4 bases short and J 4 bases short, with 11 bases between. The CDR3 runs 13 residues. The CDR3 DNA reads TGCGCCAGCAGCGCGCGGGACCGCTATGGCTACACCTTC. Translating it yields CASSARDRYGYTF.

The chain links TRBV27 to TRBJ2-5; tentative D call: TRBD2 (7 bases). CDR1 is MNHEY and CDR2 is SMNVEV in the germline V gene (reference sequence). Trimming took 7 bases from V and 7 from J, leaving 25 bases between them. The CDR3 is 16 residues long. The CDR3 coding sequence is TGTGCCAGCACCTCCCCCGCTAGCGGAGGGGGGGCGACCCAGTACTTC. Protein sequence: CASTSPASGGGATQYF.

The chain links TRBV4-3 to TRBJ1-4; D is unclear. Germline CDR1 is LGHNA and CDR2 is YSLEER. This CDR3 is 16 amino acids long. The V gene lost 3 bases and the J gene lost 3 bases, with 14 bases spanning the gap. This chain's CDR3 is CASSHQESRPNEKLFF. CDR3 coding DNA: TGCGCCAGCAGCCACCAAGAGAGCAGGCCTAATGAAAAACTGTTTTTT.

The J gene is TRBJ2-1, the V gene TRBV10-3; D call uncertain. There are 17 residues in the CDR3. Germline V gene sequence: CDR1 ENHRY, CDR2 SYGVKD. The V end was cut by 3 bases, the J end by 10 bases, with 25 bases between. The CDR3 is CAISDPRFSSRFEEQFF. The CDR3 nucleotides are TGTGCCATCAGTGATCCGCGGTTCAGTAGTCGGTTTGAGGAGCAGTTCTTC.

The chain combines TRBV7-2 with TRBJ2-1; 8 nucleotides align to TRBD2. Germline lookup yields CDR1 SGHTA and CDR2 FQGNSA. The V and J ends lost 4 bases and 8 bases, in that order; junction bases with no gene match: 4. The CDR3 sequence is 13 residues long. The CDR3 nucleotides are TGTGCCAGCAGCTCGCGGGGGGAGCATGAGCAGTTCTTC. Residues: CASSSRGEHEQFF.

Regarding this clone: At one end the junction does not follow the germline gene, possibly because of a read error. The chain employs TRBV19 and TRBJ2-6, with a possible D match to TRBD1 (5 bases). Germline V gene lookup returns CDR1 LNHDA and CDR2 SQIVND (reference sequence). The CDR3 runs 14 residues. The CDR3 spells CASLRSSGANGLTF. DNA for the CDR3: TGTGCCAGTCTTAGAAGCTCTGGGGCCAACGGCCTGACTTTC.

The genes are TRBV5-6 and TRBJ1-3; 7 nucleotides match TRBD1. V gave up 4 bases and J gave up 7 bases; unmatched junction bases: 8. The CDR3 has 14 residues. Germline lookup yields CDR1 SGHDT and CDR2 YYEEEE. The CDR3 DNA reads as TGTGCCAGCAGCACGGGACAGTTACTCAACACCATATATTTT. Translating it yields CASSTGQLLNTIYF.

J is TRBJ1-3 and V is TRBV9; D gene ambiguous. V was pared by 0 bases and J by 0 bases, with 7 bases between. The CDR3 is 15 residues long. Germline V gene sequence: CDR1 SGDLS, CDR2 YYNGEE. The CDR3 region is CASSVDRLSGNTIYF. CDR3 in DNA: TGTGCCAGCAGCGTAGATAGACTCTCTGGAAACACCATATATTTT.

CDR3 protein: CASSIPLGRGPMNTEAFF. As DNA, the CDR3 is TGTGCCAGCAGTATCCCCCTCGGCAGGGGACCCATGAACACTGAAGCTTTCTTT. The V and J genes are TRBV7-8 and TRBJ1-1; D may be TRBD1 (6 bases). V gave up 6 bases and J gave up 0 bases, with 23 bases separating them. The CDR3 contains 18 residues. Germline-derived CDR1 and CDR2 are SGHVS and FQNEAQ.

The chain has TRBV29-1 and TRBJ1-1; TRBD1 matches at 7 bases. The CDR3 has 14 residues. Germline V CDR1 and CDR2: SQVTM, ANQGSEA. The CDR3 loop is CTSETGLQNTEAFF. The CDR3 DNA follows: TGCACCTCAGAGACAGGGTTGCAGAACACTGAAGCTTTCTTT.

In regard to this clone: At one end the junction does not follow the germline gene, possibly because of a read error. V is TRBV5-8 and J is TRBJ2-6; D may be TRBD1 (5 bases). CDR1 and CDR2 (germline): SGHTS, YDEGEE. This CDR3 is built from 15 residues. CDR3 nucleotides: TGTGCCAGCAACCTTGGGGTGTTTGGGGCCAACGGCCTGACTTTC. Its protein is CASNLGVFGANGLTF.

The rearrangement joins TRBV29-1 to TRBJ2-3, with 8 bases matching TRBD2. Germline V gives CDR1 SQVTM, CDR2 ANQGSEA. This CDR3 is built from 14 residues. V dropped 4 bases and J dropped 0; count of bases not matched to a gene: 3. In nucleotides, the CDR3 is TGCAGCGTTGGAGCGGGAGCTAGCACAGATACGCAGTATTTT. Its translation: CSVGAGASTDTQYF.

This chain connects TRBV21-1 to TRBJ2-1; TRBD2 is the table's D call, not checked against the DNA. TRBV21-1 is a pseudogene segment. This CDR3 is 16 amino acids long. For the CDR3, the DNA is TGTGCCAGCAGCATGGGTAGCGGGAAAGGGGGGAATGAGCAGTTCTTC. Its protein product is CASSMGSGKGGNEQFF.

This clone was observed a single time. The CDR3 sequence is CASSRDSLSYEQYF. The CDR3 DNA reads as TGTGCCAGCAGTAGGGACAGCCTCTCCTACGAGCAGTACTTC. The gene calls are TRBV6-5 and TRBJ2-7; 7 nucleotides align to TRBD1. Germline CDR1 is MNHEY and CDR2 is SVGAGI. V dropped 5 bases and J dropped 0; count of bases not matched to a gene: 4. The CDR3 has 14 residues.